This T cell receptor beta chain emerged from a study of blood T cell repertoires in COVID-19. As for the study in general: Samples representing acute and convalescent COVID-19 were sourced from the United States, Italy and Spain. PBMCs, B-cell-depleted T cells, or T cells were the source of the cDNA or gDNA that made up the material.

How the authors handled the data: Reference gene primers were amplified, and this amplification served to estimate nucleated cell counts. Profiling relied on immunoSEQ multiplex PCR, and the TCRdb table lists in-frame clones only, not all of them. D and trimming were read from the DNA, whereas the V and J calls and clone size are those reported in that table. Among approximately 61,000 clones, around 90% were seen once, and the ten largest hold 15% to 20%. V lost 8 bases and J 0 bases, leaving 8 bases between the germline ends. The CDR3 has 13 residues. Germline V gene lookup returns CDR1 SEHNR and CDR2 FQNEAQ (reference sequence).

This TCR was recovered from a woman aged 80 or older with active COVID-19. Sequences were obtained from peripheral blood. The chain employs TRBV7-9 and TRBJ1-3, with D hard to call. CDR3 sequence: CASDLASGNTIYF. The CDR3, as DNA: TGTGCCAGCGATTTAGCCTCTGGAAACACCATATATTTT.